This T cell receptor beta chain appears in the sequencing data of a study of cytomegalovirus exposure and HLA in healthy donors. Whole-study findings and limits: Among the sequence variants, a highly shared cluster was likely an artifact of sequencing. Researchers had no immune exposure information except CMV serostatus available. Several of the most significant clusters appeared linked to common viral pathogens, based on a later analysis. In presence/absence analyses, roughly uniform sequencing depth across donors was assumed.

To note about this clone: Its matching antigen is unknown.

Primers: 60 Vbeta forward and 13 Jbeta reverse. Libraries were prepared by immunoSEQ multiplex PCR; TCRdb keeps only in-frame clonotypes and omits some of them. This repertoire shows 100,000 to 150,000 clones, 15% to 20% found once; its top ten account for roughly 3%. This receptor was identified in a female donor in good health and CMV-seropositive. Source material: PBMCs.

The CDR3 loop is CATSSQDSGANVLTF. CDR3 nucleotides: TGCGCCACCTCGTCCCAGGACTCTGGGGCCAACGTCCTGACTTTC. The chain combines TRBV5-1 with TRBJ2-6; D gene unclear. CDR1 is SGHRS, CDR2 YFSETQ, per germline. The length of the CDR3 is 15 residues. The V gene lost 9 bases and the J gene lost 0 bases, with 13 bases spanning the gap.